This is a list of T cell receptor beta chains from one sample in a study of OX40 agonist ivuxolimab in advanced cancers. Clones were read by immunoSEQ multiplex PCR, and TCRdb kept only the in-frame ones, dropping some. This sample has about 81,000 clones; 93% occur once, and the top ten carry 13% to 15%. This sample comprised CD4+ or CD8+ T cells sorted from blood, obtained in a trial of the OX40 agonist ivuxolimab. These TCRs come from an adult with an advanced solid tumor such as melanoma, head and neck, liver or kidney cancer. CDR3s include the opening cysteine and the closing phenylalanine or tryptophan. A D gene is named only where the DNA matches it firmly. Only some rows state a clone size, as once, few, many or a class for expanded clones.

J gene | D gene | clone size | V gene | CDR3 protein | CDR3 DNA
TRBJ2-7 | - | - | TRBV6-6 | CASRGSVSSYEQYF | TGTGCCAGCAGGGGATCGGTGAGCTCCTACGAGCAGTACTTC
TRBJ1-1 | TRBD1 | - | TRBV7-6 | CASSGLQGPNTEAFF | TGTGCCAGCAGCGGGCTACAGGGGCCGAACACTGAAGCTTTCTTT
TRBJ1-1 | TRBD1 | - | TRBV4-1 | CASSLEPRGHTEAFF | TGCGCCAGCAGCCTAGAGCCCAGGGGGCACACTGAAGCTTTCTTT
TRBJ1-3 | - | - | TRBV5-6 | CASSLGQMGNTIYF | TGTGCCAGCAGCTTGGGTCAGATGGGAAACACCATATATTTT
TRBJ1-3 | TRBD1 | - | TRBV4-3 | CASSQDRVTGNTIYF | TGCGCCAGCAGCCAGGACAGGGTAACTGGAAACACCATATATTTT
TRBJ2-4 | - | - | TRBV4-1 | CASSQVFPGVEVKNIQYF | TGCGCCAGCAGCCAAGTCTTCCCGGGAGTGGAGGTCAAAAACATTCAGTACTTC
TRBJ2-7 | TRBD2 | - | TRBV14 | CASSPGAQRGFYEQYF | TGTGCCAGCAGCCCCGGGGCCCAGCGGGGCTTCTACGAGCAGTACTTC
TRBJ1-1 | - | - | TRBV15 | CATSRKQGSTEAFF | TGTGCCACCAGCAGGAAACAGGGATCCACTGAAGCTTTCTTT
TRBJ1-5 | - | - | TRBV2 | CASSDWHLNQPQHF | TGTGCCAGCAGTGATTGGCACCTCAATCAGCCCCAGCATTTT
TRBJ2-5 | - | - | TRBV5-4 | CASSPTEQETQYF | TGTGCCAGCAGCCCGACGGAACAAGAGACCCAGTACTTC
TRBJ2-2 | - | once | TRBV5-1 | CASSLVDRNTGELFF | TGCGCCAGCAGCTTGGTAGACAGGAACACCGGGGAGCTGTTTTTT
TRBJ1-2 | - | once | TRBV30 | CAWSVRDRSPYGYTF | TGTGCCTGGAGTGTACGGGACCGATCTCCCTATGGCTACACCTTC
TRBJ1-2 | - | - | TRBV19 | CASSSGVPLYGYTF | TGTGCCAGTAGTTCGGGGGTGCCCCTCTATGGCTACACCTTC
TRBJ2-1 | TRBD2 | - | TRBV7-9 | CASSLIAGPYNEQFF | TGTGCCAGCAGTTTAATAGCGGGGCCCTACAATGAGCAGTTCTTC
TRBJ2-6 | TRBD2 | - | TRBV2 | CASSTGLADFSGANVLTF | TGTGCCAGCAGTACAGGACTAGCGGACTTCTCTGGGGCCAACGTCCTGACTTTC
TRBJ2-1 | - | - | TRBV4-1 | CASSQELGSYNEQFF | TGCGCCAGCAGCCAAGAGCTCGGGAGTTACAATGAGCAGTTCTTC
TRBJ2-3 | - | - | TRBV2 | CASSEALRDTYTDTQYF | TGTGCCAGCAGTGAAGCGCTTCGGGACACGTACACAGATACGCAGTATTTT
TRBJ1-1 | - | - | TRBV11-2 | CASSLSTEAFF | TGTGCCAGCAGCTTGAGTACTGAAGCTTTCTTT
TRBJ1-1 | - | - | TRBV25-1 | CASKGGWNTEAFF | TGTGCCAGCAAGGGGGGATGGAACACTGAAGCTTTCTTT
TRBJ1-5 | - | - | TRBV27 | CASSLSKTGPQHF | TGTGCCAGCAGTTTATCGAAGACAGGGCCCCAGCATTTT
TRBJ2-1 | TRBD1 | - | TRBV25-1 | CASSRTGGAHNEQFF | TGTGCCAGCTCACGGACAGGGGGCGCCCACAATGAGCAGTTCTTC
TRBJ2-7 | TRBD2 | - | TRBV10-1 | CASSEASGGTGEQYF | TGCGCCAGCAGTGAGGCTAGCGGGGGGACTGGCGAGCAGTACTTC
TRBJ2-7 | TRBD1 | - | TRBV5-6 | CASSFGTGGWQYF | TGTGCCAGCAGCTTTGGGACAGGGGGCTGGCAGTACTTC
TRBJ2-3 | TRBD1 | - | TRBV7-9 | CASSTGQGATDTQYF | TGTGCCAGCAGCACGGGACAGGGGGCCACAGATACGCAGTATTTT
TRBJ2-2 | - | - | TRBV5-4 | CASSLAARDTGELFF | TGTGCCAGCAGCTTGGCCGCCAGGGACACCGGGGAGCTGTTTTTT
TRBJ2-2 | - | - | TRBV6-5 | CASISFGTGELFF | TGTGCCAGCATCTCTTTTGGAACCGGGGAGCTGTTTTTT
TRBJ2-7 | TRBD2 | - | TRBV28 | CASSPSGNSYEQYF | TGTGCCAGCAGTCCAAGCGGGAATTCCTACGAGCAGTACTTC
TRBJ1-5 | TRBD1 | - | TRBV25-1 | CATATGGNQPQHF | TGTGCCACCGCTACAGGGGGCAATCAGCCCCAGCATTTT
TRBJ1-2 | TRBD1 | - | TRBV27 | CASSFGQGGALGYTF | TGTGCCAGCAGTTTCGGACAGGGTGGGGCTCTTGGCTACACCTTC
TRBJ1-2 | TRBD1 | - | TRBV29-1 | CSAPGTDNYGYTF | TGCAGCGCCCCTGGGACAGATAACTATGGCTACACCTTC
TRBJ1-2 | - | - | TRBV6-6 | CASSYWEDPSYGYTF | TGTGCCAGCAGTTACTGGGAGGACCCCTCCTATGGCTACACCTTC
TRBJ2-7 | TRBD1 | - | TRBV7-6 | CASSPLTGGYEQYF | TGTGCCAGCAGCCCCCTGACAGGGGGTTACGAGCAGTACTTC
TRBJ1-2 | - | once | TRBV9 | CASSPLTGGGARNYGYTF | TGTGCCAGCAGCCCACTAACGGGGGGGGGCGCACGGAACTATGGCTACACCTTC
TRBJ2-3 | - | - | TRBV12-5 | CASGFGQGTDTQYF | TGTGCTAGTGGTTTTGGGCAGGGCACAGATACGCAGTATTTT
TRBJ2-7 | TRBD2 | - | TRBV5-1 | CASQPTSGRGYEQYF | TGCGCCAGCCAACCTACTAGCGGGAGAGGTTACGAGCAGTACTTC
TRBJ1-6 | - | - | TRBV9 | CASSPMEGSPLHF | TGTGCCAGCAGCCCAATGGAGGGTTCACCCCTCCACTTT
TRBJ2-7 | TRBD1 | - | TRBV4-2 | CASSQDLETGFFYEQYF | TGTGCCAGCAGCCAAGATCTCGAGACAGGGTTTTTCTACGAGCAGTACTTC
TRBJ2-1 | - | - | TRBV2 | CASSGGQPSEQFF | TGTGCCAGCAGTGGCGGACAGCCAAGTGAGCAGTTCTTC
TRBJ1-1 | TRBD1 | - | TRBV27 | CASSIQGAGTEAFF | TGTGCCAGCAGTATACAGGGGGCGGGAACTGAAGCTTTCTTT
TRBJ2-6 | - | - | TRBV6-5 | CASRPGTGANVLTF | TGTGCCAGCAGACCAGGGACTGGGGCCAACGTCCTGACTTTC
TRBJ2-2 | - | - | TRBV27 | CASSLSTNTGELFF | TGTGCCAGCAGTTTATCGACGAACACCGGGGAGCTGTTTTTT
TRBJ2-2 | - | - | TRBV9 | CASSVPGRGGELFF | TGTGCCAGCAGCGTGCCTGGGCGGGGCGGGGAGCTGTTTTTT
TRBJ2-2 | TRBD1 | - | TRBV7-6 | CASSRGTGGSRGELFF | TGTGCCAGCAGCCGCGGGACAGGGGGCTCGCGCGGGGAGCTGTTTTTT
TRBJ2-7 | TRBD1 | - | TRBV27 | CASSWGQGSYEQYF | TGTGCCAGCAGTTGGGGACAGGGAAGCTACGAGCAGTACTTC
TRBJ1-2 | - | - | TRBV7-9 | CASTQAPTDPYGYTF | TGTGCCAGCACCCAAGCCCCAACAGATCCCTATGGCTACACCTTC
TRBJ1-1 | TRBD1 | - | TRBV9 | CASSEPRTKRTGETEAFF | TGTGCCAGCAGCGAGCCCCGGACGAAAAGGACAGGGGAGACTGAAGCTTTCTTT
TRBJ1-5 | - | - | TRBV27 | CASSHIPLGQPQHF | TGTGCCAGCAGCCACATCCCCCTAGGTCAGCCCCAGCATTTT
TRBJ2-7 | - | - | TRBV13 | CASSLMGGSSYEQYF | TGTGCCAGCAGCTTAATGGGCGGGTCCTCCTACGAGCAGTACTTC
TRBJ2-1 | - | - | TRBV5-1 | CASSLAKVNEQFF | TGCGCCAGCAGCTTGGCGAAGGTGAATGAGCAGTTCTTC
TRBJ1-1 | - | once | TRBV5-8 | CASSLKRANTEAFF | TGTGCCAGCAGCTTGAAGAGAGCGAACACTGAAGCTTTCTTT
TRBJ1-1 | - | - | TRBV11-2 | CASRTVGRVTEAFF | TGTGCCAGCAGAACGGTAGGCAGGGTAACTGAAGCTTTCTTT
TRBJ2-1 | TRBD2 | - | TRBV7-8 | CASSSPGLASLQSEQFF | TGTGCCAGCAGCAGCCCGGGACTAGCGTCCTTACAATCTGAGCAGTTCTTC